This T cell receptor (beta chain) was captured by sequencing in a study of technical replicates of blood from a handful of donors. Trimming at V came to 2 bases and at J to 0 bases, leaving 4 bases not matched to a gene. The CDR3 has 16 residues. This table comes from immunoSEQ multiplex PCR, and its TCRdb copy is limited to in-frame clones, with some not included. The sample includes about 97,000 clones, about 95% of them seen just once. The chain uses TRBV23-1 and TRBJ2-7; 10 bases align to TRBD2. TRBV23-1 is marked as an open reading frame, function uncertain. Input material: T cells isolated from PBMCs. This TCR was recovered from a human donor in good health. DNA for the CDR3: TGCGCCAGCAGTCAAATTATAGCGGGAGGCTCCTACGAGCAGTACTTC. Protein product: CASSQIIAGGSYEQYF.